These T cell receptor beta chains were read from a single sample in a study of shared clonotypes between healthy human individuals. Only in-frame clones appear in the TCRdb table, and some are missing; sequencing was by immunoSEQ multiplex PCR. This table holds about 2,100,000 clones, around 93% found once. The sequenced material came from naive CD8+ T cells from PBMCs. The receptors here all came from a man between 18 and 29 years old in good health. Some clones in this sample may be carry-over from other donors' samples. Both conserved end residues are part of each CDR3. Size is omitted from some rows. Given values are once, few, many or a class for expanded clones.

size,V,CDR3
.,TRBV29-1,CSVIIQGWGEQFF
.,TRBV4-3,CASSPRGQTLTFNEKLFF
.,TRBV5-1,CASSFTAMDEQYF
.,TRBV5-1,CASSRGQDNEQFF
once,TRBV18,CASSPDYYEQYF
.,TRBV9,CASSASYNEQFF
.,TRBV6-5,CASRESTGARYGYTF
.,TRBV19,CASSMYPNSGRVEGNEQFF
few,TRBV29-1,CSARQGEFTEAFF
.,TRBV11-3,CASSDRTGTGELFF
.,TRBV5-8,CASSLVEAYGREGREPQHF
once,TRBV7-9,CASSSYQGPLAGEQYF
.,TRBV28,CASSFARGRNEQFF
.,TRBV7-9,CASSYGPGTEKLTYEQYF
.,TRBV27,CASKGQGKTGELFF
.,TRBV6-4,CASSEISGGELFF
.,TRBV4-1,CASSQLLADPYEQYF